The source of this T cell receptor beta chain is a study of human T cells and chemical hapten exposure. There are many counts of this clonotype. TCRdb re-called the RACE reads through MiXCR, storing one row per CDR3 protein. This sample yields 100,000 to 150,000 distinct CDR3 sequences, of which 11% are seen a single time; more than 2% belongs to the top ten. CDR1 is DFQATT, CDR2 SNEGSKA, per germline (reference sequence). The CDR3 is 14 amino acids. V shed 5 bases and J 3 bases; nucleotides not matched to a gene: 4. Described time point: patch test 3, about 24 weeks after DPC sensitization. Treatment of the sample: therapeutic diphenylcyclopropenone sensitization with weekly scalp DPC.

The specimen was whole blood, collected in connection with sensitization to the hapten diphenylcyclopropenone (DPC). This sequence joins TRBV20-1 and TRBJ2-3; TRBD1 matches at 11 bases. This receptor was obtained from a woman aged 45-65 years with alopecia areata. Some clones in this sample may be carry-over from other donors' samples. As DNA, the CDR3 is TGCAGTGCTTTTGGGACAGGGGGAACAGATACGCAGTATTTT. The encoded protein is CSAFGTGGTDTQYF.